This passage covers 16 T cell receptor beta chains from one sample sequenced in a study of prognosis after radiotherapy for stage I lung cancer. TCR beta CDR3 amplification from genomic DNA was performed by two-round multiplex PCR. Amplification in first-round PCR relied on primers specific to each TRBV and TRBJ gene. MiXCR, applied by TCRdb to the multiplex PCR reads, yields one record per CDR3 protein. Of about 15,000 distinct CDR3 sequences in the sample, over 15% are singletons; the top ten hold more than 35%. The sequencing here drew on PBMCs, taken before or after stereotactic body radiation therapy (not recorded which). These receptors came from a donor over 45 with non-small cell lung cancer.

Details on this clonotype: A far larger clone is only one base removed, so a read error is likely. This rearrangement joins TRBV12-3 or TRBV12-4 to TRBJ1-6, with D uncertain. Trimming took 5 bases from V and 10 from J, leaving 24 bases between them. This CDR3 has 17 amino acids. The DNA of the CDR3 is TGTGCCAGCAGTAGGACCCTAATTGTGGCATCTGACTCACCCCTCCACTTT. It is translated as CASSRTLIVASDSPLHF.

This clonotype has ten or more counts. The CDR3 region is CASSRSGTGNYGYTF. The CDR3 DNA reads TGTGCCAGCAGCCGCTCCGGGACAGGGAACTATGGCTACACCTTC. The rearrangement uses TRBV7-2 and TRBJ1-2, with TRBD1 identical over 9 bases. This CDR3 has 15 residues. Trimming took 5 bases from V and 2 from J; bases not matched to a gene: 6. Germline CDR1 is SGHTA and CDR2 is FQGNSA. Variable domain in full (rest from reference TRBV7-2 and TRBJ1-2): GAGVSQSPSNKVTEKGKDVELRCDPISGHTALYWYRQSLGQGLEFLIYFQGNSAPDKSGLPSDRFSAERTGGSVSTLTIQRTQQEDSAVYLCASSRSGTGNYGYTFGSGTRLTVV.

This clonotype was detected ten times or more. The chain employs TRBV10-2 and TRBJ2-2, with 10 positions matching TRBD2. Per germline, CDR1 WSHSY and CDR2 SAAADI. This CDR3 has 15 amino acids. The ends lost 4 bases at V and 4 bases at J; junction bases unmatched: 3. The CDR3 spells CASSASGGSTGELFF. The CDR3 DNA reads TGCGCCAGCAGTGCTAGCGGGGGATCCACCGGGGAGCTGTTTTTT.

This clonotype occurred many times. The CDR3 region is CASSPTVYNEQFF. The CDR3, as DNA: TGTGCCAGCAGCCCGACAGTATACAATGAGCAGTTCTTC. J is TRBJ2-1 and V is TRBV4-2, with D maybe TRBD1 (5 bases). Germline CDR1 LGHNA, CDR2 YNFKEQ. V was pared by 4 bases and J by 4 bases, with 8 bases between. The CDR3 consists of 13 residues.

This rearrangement joins TRBV28 to TRBJ1-5; 7 nucleotides agree with TRBD1. Per germline, CDR1 MDHEN and CDR2 SYDVKM. With V trimmed by 5 bases and J by 3 bases, 4 bases remained unmatched. The CDR3 extends over 14 amino acids. CDR3 region: CASSPGTVNQPQHF. For the CDR3, the DNA is TGTGCCAGCAGTCCCGGGACAGTCAATCAGCCCCAGCATTTT.

Turning to this clonotype: As the CDR3 is not closed by the conserved phenylalanine or tryptophan, this likely results from a read error. The DNA is left out, because the CDR3 cannot be placed on it with certainty; the CDR3 is given as TCRdb lists it. This chain joins TRBV7-2 and TRBJ2-5. The CDR3 contains 14 residues when both ends are counted. Germline CDR1 and CDR2: SGHTA and FQGNSA. CDR3 sequence: CASNIFGGQETQYL.

This clonotype was observed many times. The gene calls are TRBV4-2 and TRBJ2-1; 13 bases are a match to TRBD2. This CDR3 spans 14 amino acids. V dropped 3 bases and J dropped 10; count of bases not matched to a gene: 3. Germline CDR1 is LGHNA and CDR2 is YNFKEQ. The DNA for the CDR3 is TGTGCCAGCAGCCACGGACTAGCGGGGGCCGAGCAGTTCTTC. Translation gives CASSHGLAGAEQFF.

The chain combines TRBV5-4 with TRBJ2-3, with D possibly matching TRBD1 (5 bases). The CDR3 consists of 13 residues. Trimming cost V 4 bases and J 4 bases, with 10 bases left between them. Germline CDR1 and CDR2: SGHNT and YYREEE (reference sequence). The CDR3 reads CASSTRQSDTQYF. DNA for the CDR3: TGTGCCAGCAGCACCCGACAGTCAGATACGCAGTATTTT.

About this clonotype itself: A read error is possible here, since a much larger clone lies one base away. The chain combines TRBV6-2 or TRBV6-3 with TRBJ2-5, with a weak D call TRBD2 (6 bases). The CDR3 has 16 residues. Germline V CDR1 and CDR2: MNHEY, SVGEGT. The CDR3 DNA is TGTGCCAGCAGTTACCGAGGGCGGAGGGTCCAAGAGACCCGGTACTTC. Protein product: CASSYRGRRVQETRYF.

Concerning this clonotype: It is unclear where the CDR3 begins or ends on the DNA, so no DNA is shown, and the CDR3 is as TCRdb lists it. The genes are TRBV6-2 or TRBV6-3 and TRBJ1-6; the table gives TRBD1 as D, unverified against the DNA. Germline V gene sequence: CDR1 MNHEY, CDR2 SVGEGT. The CDR3 contains 23 residues when both ends are counted. This CDR3 reads CASRTTSKNEQFFGPGVVSPLHF.

This clonotype appeared many times. The chain combines TRBV4-1 with TRBJ2-7; the D call may be TRBD1 or TRBD2 (6 bases each). V dropped 1 base and J dropped 1 base, with 11 bases sitting between them. The CDR3 is 15 residues long. CDR1 is MGHRA, CDR2 YSYEKL, per germline. DNA of the CDR3: TGCGCCAGCAGCCAAGTTCAGGGGACTTCCTACGAGCAGTACTTC. Amino acids: CASSQVQGTSYEQYF.

This clonotype came up many times. J is TRBJ2-6 and V is TRBV27; D is possibly TRBD1 (5 bases). Germline assignment: CDR1 MNHEY and CDR2 SMNVEV (reference sequence). The CDR3 is 15 residues long. Trimming shortened V by 4 bases and J by 2 bases, and 9 bases separated the two germline ends. The CDR3 here is CASSSIGAGANVLTF. CDR3 DNA: TGTGCCAGCAGTTCGATAGGGGCTGGGGCCAACGTCCTGACTTTC.

The chain couples TRBV12-3 or TRBV12-4 to TRBJ2-1; 10 nucleotides align to TRBD1. This CDR3 comprises 17 residues. With V trimmed by 10 bases and J by 5 bases, 17 bases remained unmatched. This CDR3 reads CAINYPTGTGANNEQFF. The CDR3 DNA is TGTGCCATTAACTACCCGACCGGGACAGGGGCAAACAATGAGCAGTTCTTC.

This clonotype was counted at least ten times. This chain links TRBV28 with TRBJ2-1; a weak D match, TRBD2 (5 bases). CDR3 length equals 14 residues. Trimming shortened V by 6 bases and J by 3 bases, and 12 bases separated the two germline ends. Per the germline V gene, CDR1 is MDHEN and CDR2 is SYDVKM. In DNA form, the CDR3 reads TGTGCCAGCAGCACGAGTACTAGCTACAATGAGCAGTTCTTC. Encoded protein: CASSTSTSYNEQFF.

This clonotype has a count of ten or more. The chain is built from TRBV9 and TRBJ2-1, with D tentatively TRBD1 (5 bases). The CDR3 consists of 15 residues. CDR1 and CDR2 (germline): SGDLS, YYNGEE. V was shortened by 4 bases and J by 13 bases, with 24 bases between the two germline ends. The CDR3 spells CASSPRAYQGIDQFF. The CDR3 bases are TGTGCCAGCAGCCCTCGCGCCTACCAGGGAATTGACCAGTTCTTC.

Many counts were recorded for this clonotype. The rearrangement joins TRBV11-2 to TRBJ2-1; no firm D call. The CDR3 is 16 residues long. With 5 bases removed from V and 0 bases from J, the gap between germline ends came to 14 bases. Germline V gene lookup returns CDR1 SGHAT and CDR2 FQNNGV. The CDR3 is CASSALYGSSYNEQFF. Written as DNA, the CDR3 is TGTGCCAGCAGCGCTCTTTACGGCAGCTCCTACAATGAGCAGTTCTTC.